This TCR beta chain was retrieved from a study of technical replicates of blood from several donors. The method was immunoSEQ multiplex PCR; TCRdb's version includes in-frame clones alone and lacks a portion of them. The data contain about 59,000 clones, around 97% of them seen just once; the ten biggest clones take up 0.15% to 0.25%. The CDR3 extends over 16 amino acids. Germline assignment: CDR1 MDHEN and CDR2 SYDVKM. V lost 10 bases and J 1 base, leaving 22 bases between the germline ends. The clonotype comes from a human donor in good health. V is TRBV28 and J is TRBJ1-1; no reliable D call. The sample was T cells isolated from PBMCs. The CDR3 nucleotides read TGTGCCATCCGGGGTGCCGGGGTGGGATCGAACACTGAAGCTTTCTTT. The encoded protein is CAIRGAGVGSNTEAFF. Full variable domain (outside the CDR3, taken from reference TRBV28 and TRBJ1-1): DVKVTQSSRYLVKRTGEKVFLECVQDMDHENMFWYRQDPGLGLRLIYFSYDVKMKEKGDIPEGYSVSREKKERFSLILESASTNQTSMYLCAIRGAGVGSNTEAFFGQGTRLTVV.